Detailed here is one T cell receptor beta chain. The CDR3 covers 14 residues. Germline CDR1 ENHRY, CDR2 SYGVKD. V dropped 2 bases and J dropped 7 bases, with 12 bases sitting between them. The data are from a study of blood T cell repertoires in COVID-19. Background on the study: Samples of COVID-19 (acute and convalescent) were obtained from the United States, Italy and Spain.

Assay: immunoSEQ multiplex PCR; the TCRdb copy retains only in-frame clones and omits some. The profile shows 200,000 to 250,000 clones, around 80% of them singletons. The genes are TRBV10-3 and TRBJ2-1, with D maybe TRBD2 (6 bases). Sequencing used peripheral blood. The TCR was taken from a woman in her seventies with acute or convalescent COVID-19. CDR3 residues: CAISEPSRGNEQFF. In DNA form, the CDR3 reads TGTGCCATCAGTGAGCCTTCCCGGGGGAATGAGCAGTTCTTC.